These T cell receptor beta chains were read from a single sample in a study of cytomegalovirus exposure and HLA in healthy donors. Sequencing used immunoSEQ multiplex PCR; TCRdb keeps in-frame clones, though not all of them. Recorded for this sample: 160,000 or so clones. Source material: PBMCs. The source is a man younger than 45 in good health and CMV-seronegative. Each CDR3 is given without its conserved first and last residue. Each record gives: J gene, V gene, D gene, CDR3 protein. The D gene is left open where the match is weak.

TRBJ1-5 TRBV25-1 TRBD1 ASSGGTGNYQPQH
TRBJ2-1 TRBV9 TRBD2 ASSGWREGHNEQF
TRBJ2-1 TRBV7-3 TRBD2 ASSHGLAQYNEQF
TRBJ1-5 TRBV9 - ASSVDGALPMGPQH
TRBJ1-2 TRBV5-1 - ASSLGRRDLGYT
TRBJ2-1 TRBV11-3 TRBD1 ASSSQGVYEQF
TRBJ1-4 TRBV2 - ASSPGPRSNEKLF
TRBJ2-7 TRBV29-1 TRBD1 SVAGARTGVVYEQY
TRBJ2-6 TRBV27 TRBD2 ASQVAGSGANVLT
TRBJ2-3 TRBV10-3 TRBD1 AIRSTGGSTDTQY
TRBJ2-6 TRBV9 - ASSVGAGGANVLT
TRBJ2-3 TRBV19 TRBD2 ASSRIAGDGTDTQY
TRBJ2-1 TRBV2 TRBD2 ASEGGRSSYNEQF
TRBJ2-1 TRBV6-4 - ASSDSTSSYNEQF
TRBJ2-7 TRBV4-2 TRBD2 ASSQDWASGRPNEQY
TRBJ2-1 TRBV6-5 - ASSYFPDNEQF
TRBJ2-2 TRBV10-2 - ASLSGELF
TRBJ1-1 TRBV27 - ASSDRGHGLEAF
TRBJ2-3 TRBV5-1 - ASSWPDATDTQY
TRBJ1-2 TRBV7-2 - ASTQGGYNYGYT
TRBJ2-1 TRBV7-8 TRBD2 ASRGASGRWSEQF
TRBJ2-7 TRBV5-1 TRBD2 ASSPGLAGGISYEQY
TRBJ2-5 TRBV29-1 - SVDRLAETQY
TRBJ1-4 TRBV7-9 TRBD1 ASLFFGTGRSTNEKLF
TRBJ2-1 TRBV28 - ASSLLDRSSYNEQF
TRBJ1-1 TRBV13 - ASSPGLGNTEAF
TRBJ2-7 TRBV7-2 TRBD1 ASSSHTRDSSYEQY
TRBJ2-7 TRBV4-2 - ASSQDLINSAY
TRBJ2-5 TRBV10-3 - AISRTVQETQY
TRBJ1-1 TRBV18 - ASSSTGPNTEAF
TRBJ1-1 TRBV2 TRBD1 ASSVGTDRNTEAF
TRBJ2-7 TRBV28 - ASTTSRGYYEQY
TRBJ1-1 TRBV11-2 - ASSFQADMNTEAF
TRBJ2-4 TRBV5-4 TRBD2 ASSSGTSGREGKNIQY
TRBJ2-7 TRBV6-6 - ATTGVGPYEQY
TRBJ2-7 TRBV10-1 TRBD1 ASNKWTGSSYEQY
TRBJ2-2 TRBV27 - ASSFYGQIPFANTGELF
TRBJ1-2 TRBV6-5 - ASSQGVGSGYT
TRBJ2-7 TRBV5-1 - ASTNSQAEQY
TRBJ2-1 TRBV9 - ASSGGGREQF
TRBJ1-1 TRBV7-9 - ASTPGGGLNTEAF
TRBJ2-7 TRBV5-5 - ASSFSPGHWA
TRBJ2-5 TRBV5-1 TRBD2 ASSPTSGGQETQY
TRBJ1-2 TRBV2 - ASSDRVTGYT